What follows describes a single T cell receptor beta chain. The antigen is not known. CDR1 and CDR2 (germline): SGHTA, FQGNSA. Trimming shortened V by 4 bases and J by 2 bases, and 14 bases separated the two germline ends. This CDR3 is 15 amino acids long. Produced via immunoSEQ multiplex PCR; TCRdb's table is partial and in-frame only. The sample consists of roughly 77,000 clones, over 90% of them appearing once. The sample is drawn from a study of PD-1 blockade in classical Hodgkin lymphoma. Study-level results: Differences between repertoires have undefined causes, possibly disease activity or prior therapy. A reduction in baseline TCR diversity was reportedly seen in newly diagnosed patients relative to healthy donors.

Noted time point: newly diagnosed, previously untreated cHL patient sample. Peripheral samples used as comparators were newly diagnosed, untreated classical Hodgkin lymphoma PBMCs. J is TRBJ1-2 and V is TRBV7-2; tentatively, D is TRBD1 (5 bases). The receptor was isolated from a human donor with classical Hodgkin lymphoma. Sequencing was carried out using peripheral blood mononuclear cells (PBMCs). The chain's CDR3 is CASSSQTVPNYGYTF. As DNA, the CDR3 is TGTGCCAGCAGCTCCCAGACAGTACCAAACTATGGCTACACCTTC.